Below are 6 T cell receptor beta chains sequenced from a single sample in a study of shared clonotypes between healthy human individuals. The method was immunoSEQ multiplex PCR; TCRdb's version includes in-frame clones alone and lacks a portion of them. The sample consists of about 1 million clones, about three quarters of them appearing once. The sample taken for sequencing was memory CD4+ T cells sorted from blood. Subset in this sample: CD45RA-negative fraction. The receptors shown here come from a man aged 18 to 30 in good health.

V is TRBV4-3 and J is TRBJ2-7, with 10 bases matching TRBD2. This CDR3 is 16 amino acids long. The V gene end was trimmed by 0 bases and the J gene end by 4 bases; junction bases not matched to a gene: 6. Germline assignment: CDR1 LGHNA and CDR2 YSLEER. The CDR3 here is CASSQEVTSGIYEQYF. CDR3 DNA sequence: TGCGCCAGCAGCCAAGAGGTCACTAGCGGGATTTACGAGCAGTACTTC.

The CDR3 DNA reads as TGTGCCAGCAGTCAATACAGGGGTTTCGCTTTCTTT. It is translated as CASSQYRGFAFF. V is TRBV27 and J is TRBJ1-1; the match to TRBD1 covers 7 bases. Germline V gives CDR1 MNHEY, CDR2 SMNVEV (reference sequence). The CDR3 loop spans 12 amino acids. J lost 11 bases, V lost 5 bases, and 8 bases had no gene match.

V usage is TRBV28 and J usage is TRBJ2-1; possibly TRBD2 for D (6 bases). Germline lookup yields CDR1 MDHEN and CDR2 SYDVKM. V dropped 7 bases and J dropped 6 bases, with 16 bases sitting between them. The CDR3 consists of 14 residues. This CDR3 is CASTGQRVINEQFF. For the CDR3, the DNA is TGTGCCAGCACAGGCCAGCGGGTGATCAATGAGCAGTTCTTC.

The chain employs TRBV5-1 and TRBJ2-5; TRBD2 might be the D (6 bases). CDR1 and CDR2 (germline): SGHRS, YFSETQ. Trimming left V 4 bases short and J 2 bases short, with 18 bases between. There are 16 residues in the CDR3. CDR3 amino acids: CASSPGGQARQETQYF. The CDR3 bases are TGCGCCAGCAGCCCCGGAGGGCAGGCGAGACAAGAGACCCAGTACTTC. The complete variable domain, with remaining parts taken from reference TRBV5-1 and TRBJ2-5, reads KAGVTQTPRYLIKTRGQQVTLSCSPISGHRSVSWYQQTPGQGLQFLFEYFSETQRNKGNFPGRFSGRQFSNSRSEMNVSTLELGDSALYLCASSPGGQARQETQYFGPGTRLLVL.

The V call is TRBV30, the J call TRBJ2-3, with 8 bases fitting TRBD2. CDR3 length: 13 amino acids. Trimming took 7 bases from V and 4 from J; bases not matched to a gene: 7. CDR1 and CDR2 from the germline V gene are GTSNPN and SVGIG (reference sequence). The CDR3 region has the DNA TGTGCCTTGGAGAGCGGGAGTTCAGATACGCAGTATTTT. The encoded protein is CALESGSSDTQYF.

The rearrangement uses TRBV5-1 and TRBJ2-1; 12 bases map to TRBD2. V lost 4 bases, J lost 4 bases, and 3 bases stayed unmatched. This CDR3 contains 15 residues. Germline V gene sequence: CDR1 SGHRS, CDR2 YFSETQ. The CDR3 DNA follows: TGCGCCAGCAGCCAGGGACTAGCGGGTTACAATGAGCAGTTCTTC. This sequence encodes CASSQGLAGYNEQFF.